The T cell receptor (beta chain) described here comes from a study of beta chain features in type 1 diabetes. V shed 9 bases, J shed 3 bases, and the junction held 10 bases outside the gene matches. Looked up from germline, CDR1 is SGHDT and CDR2 is YYEEEE. The CDR3 is 15 residues long. General study findings and limits: Whether HLA type affects TCRB rearrangement stayed undetermined in the present work. TCRB CDR3s from Type 1 diabetes patients were moderately but significantly shorter in all four CD4+ subsets.

A note on this clone: Its antigen is still unknown.

Reverse transcription of all isolated RNA meant that expressed TCRB transcripts were sequenced. Sequencing used immunoSEQ multiplex PCR; TCRdb keeps in-frame clones, though not all of them. The sample includes around 50,000 clones, roughly 48% of them seen just once. The chain employs TRBV5-6 and TRBJ2-5; 11 nucleotides line up with TRBD1. The sample comprised stem cell memory CD4+ T cells from blood. The sequence was collected from a man aged 25 to 40 with type 1 diabetes. DNA of the CDR3: TGTGCCACCTACTACCGGGACAGGGGGGAAGAGACCCAGTACTTC. Its translation: CATYYRDRGEETQYF.